These T cell receptor beta chains were read from a single sample in a study of blood T cells in healthy people across ages. Using its own MiXCR run on the 5' RACE reads, TCRdb lists one record per CDR3 protein. In the table there are 870,000 or so distinct CDR3 sequences, 29% of which are singletons. Sequencing was carried out using blood. The origin of the receptors is a woman of 80 years or more in good health. CDR3s include the opening cysteine and the closing phenylalanine or tryptophan. The order of the fields is J gene, D gene, clone size, V gene, CDR3 protein, CDR3 DNA. D genes are given only for firm matches. The listing skips clone size in some rows; elsewhere it reads once, few, many or a size class.

J gene: TRBJ2-5
D gene: NA
clone size: many
V gene: TRBV5-1
CDR3 protein: CASRSLEGRETQYF
CDR3 DNA: TGCGCCAGCAGATCTCTTGAGGGCAGGGAGACCCAGTACTTC

J gene: TRBJ2-7
D gene: TRBD1
clone size: NA
V gene: TRBV20-1
CDR3 protein: CSARKGAGEQYF
CDR3 DNA: TGCAGTGCTCGAAAGGGGGCTGGCGAGCAGTACTTC

J gene: TRBJ2-4
D gene: TRBD1
clone size: NA
V gene: TRBV19
CDR3 protein: CASSTGVGTGGSIQYF
CDR3 DNA: TGTGCCAGTAGTACCGGCGTCGGGACAGGGGGCAGCATTCAGTACTTC

J gene: TRBJ2-1
D gene: TRBD2
clone size: many
V gene: TRBV18
CDR3 protein: CASSPPGSGGRNEQFF
CDR3 DNA: TGTGCCAGCTCACCACCGGGAAGCGGGGGCCGAAATGAGCAGTTCTTC

J gene: TRBJ2-1
D gene: NA
clone size: NA
V gene: TRBV5-1
CDR3 protein: CASSFTGSRVHHNEQFF
CDR3 DNA: TGCGCCAGCAGCTTTACAGGGTCCCGCGTTCACCACAATGAGCAGTTCTTC

J gene: TRBJ1-2
D gene: NA
clone size: NA
V gene: TRBV20-1
CDR3 protein: CSAREGVAGYTF
CDR3 DNA: TGCAGTGCTAGAGAAGGGGTTGCTGGCTACACCTTC

J gene: TRBJ2-7
D gene: TRBD2
clone size: many
V gene: TRBV7-9
CDR3 protein: CASSASGGGSEQYF
CDR3 DNA: TGTGCCAGCAGCGCAAGCGGGGGGGGCAGCGAGCAGTACTTC

J gene: TRBJ2-1
D gene: NA
clone size: many
V gene: TRBV7-9
CDR3 protein: CASSLFSGSYNEQFF
CDR3 DNA: TGTGCCAGCAGCTTATTTAGCGGCTCCTACAATGAGCAGTTCTTC

J gene: TRBJ1-2
D gene: TRBD1
clone size: NA
V gene: TRBV15
CDR3 protein: CATSRETGQGDYGYTF
CDR3 DNA: TGTGCCACCAGCAGAGAAACTGGACAGGGTGACTATGGCTACACCTTC

J gene: TRBJ1-1
D gene: NA
clone size: NA
V gene: TRBV20-1
CDR3 protein: CSAARTVNTEAFF
CDR3 DNA: TGCAGTGCCGCGAGGACGGTGAACACTGAAGCTTTCTTT

J gene: TRBJ2-1
D gene: TRBD1
clone size: many
V gene: TRBV29-1
CDR3 protein: CSAYPGGIYNEQFF
CDR3 DNA: TGCAGCGCCTACCCAGGGGGAATCTACAATGAGCAGTTCTTC

J gene: TRBJ1-1
D gene: NA
clone size: NA
V gene: TRBV6-5
CDR3 protein: CASSYDGGVNTEAFF
CDR3 DNA: TGTGCCAGCAGTTACGACGGGGGGGTGAACACTGAAGCTTTCTTT

J gene: TRBJ1-1
D gene: NA
clone size: NA
V gene: TRBV7-2
CDR3 protein: CASSLERLAFF
CDR3 DNA: TGTGCCAGCAGCTTAGAGAGGTTAGCTTTCTTT

J gene: TRBJ2-7
D gene: NA
clone size: NA
V gene: TRBV20-1
CDR3 protein: CSARTVLSYEQYF
CDR3 DNA: TGCAGTGCTCGGACGGTCCTCTCCTACGAGCAGTACTTC

J gene: TRBJ2-3
D gene: NA
clone size: many
V gene: TRBV3-1
CDR3 protein: CASSQVTAGDTQYF
CDR3 DNA: TGTGCCAGCAGCCAAGTGACCGCGGGAGATACGCAGTATTTT

J gene: TRBJ2-7
D gene: NA
clone size: many
V gene: TRBV10-2
CDR3 protein: CASSESGVSYEQYF
CDR3 DNA: TGCGCCAGCAGTGAGTCTGGTGTCTCCTACGAGCAGTACTTC

J gene: TRBJ2-3
D gene: NA
clone size: NA
V gene: TRBV6-1
CDR3 protein: CAHSLNGGVGADTQYF
CDR3 DNA: TGTGCCCACTCACTTAATGGCGGGGTAGGGGCAGATACGCAGTATTTT

J gene: TRBJ2-1
D gene: TRBD1
clone size: many
V gene: TRBV9
CDR3 protein: CASSVETGSYNEQFF
CDR3 DNA: TGTGCCAGCAGCGTAGAGACAGGGTCCTACAATGAGCAGTTCTTC

J gene: TRBJ2-3
D gene: TRBD1
clone size: NA
V gene: TRBV29-1
CDR3 protein: CSVEGWDRGPGGTDTQYF
CDR3 DNA: TGCAGCGTTGAAGGATGGGACAGGGGCCCCGGCGGGACAGATACGCAGTATTTT

J gene: TRBJ2-3
D gene: NA
clone size: NA
V gene: TRBV12-3/TRBV12-4
CDR3 protein: CASNRADTQYF
CDR3 DNA: TGTGCCAGCAACAGGGCGGATACGCAGTATTTT

J gene: TRBJ2-3
D gene: NA
clone size: many
V gene: TRBV6-5
CDR3 protein: CASRAQDGHTDTQYF
CDR3 DNA: TGTGCCAGCAGGGCACAGGATGGCCACACAGATACGCAGTATTTT

J gene: TRBJ1-1
D gene: NA
clone size: NA
V gene: TRBV6-2/TRBV6-3
CDR3 protein: CASSYSLPEAFF
CDR3 DNA: TGTGCCAGCAGTTACTCGCTCCCTGAAGCTTTCTTT

J gene: TRBJ2-5
D gene: NA
clone size: once
V gene: TRBV15
CDR3 protein: CATSRAPAPGEQYF
CDR3 DNA: TGTGCCACCAGCAGAGCCCCGGCTCCGGGTGAGCAGTACTTC

J gene: TRBJ2-2
D gene: NA
clone size: few
V gene: TRBV12-3/TRBV12-4
CDR3 protein: CASRNTGPGELFF
CDR3 DNA: TGTGCCAGCAGGAACACAGGTCCCGGGGAGCTGTTTTTT

J gene: TRBJ2-1
D gene: NA
clone size: few
V gene: TRBV18
CDR3 protein: CASSPPGAGRNEQFF
CDR3 DNA: TGTGCCAGCTCACCACCCGGGGCAGGGCGCAATGAGCAGTTCTTC

J gene: TRBJ2-5
D gene: NA
clone size: many
V gene: TRBV6-2/TRBV6-3
CDR3 protein: CASSRRQGGLQETQYF
CDR3 DNA: TGTGCCAGCAGCCGCCGACAGGGAGGGCTCCAAGAGACCCAGTACTTC

J gene: TRBJ2-2
D gene: TRBD1
clone size: few
V gene: TRBV7-2
CDR3 protein: CASRSGTGNTGELFF
CDR3 DNA: TGTGCCAGCAGGTCCGGGACAGGGAACACCGGGGAGCTGTTTTTT

J gene: TRBJ2-7
D gene: TRBD1
clone size: many
V gene: TRBV4-2
CDR3 protein: CASSQAAGTGYEQYF
CDR3 DNA: TGTGCCAGCAGCCAAGCTGCCGGGACAGGGTACGAGCAGTACTTC